This TCR beta chain was sequenced for a study of cytomegalovirus exposure and HLA in healthy donors. Overall study context: Genetic ancestry analysis placed approximately 80% of the roughly 400 donors that were genotyped in the Caucasian-associated cluster.

The CDR3 covers 17 residues. The ends were cut back, 1 base at V and 0 bases at J, with 16 bases in the middle. The V gene's germline CDR1 is MDHEN and CDR2 SYDVKM. General study results and limits: Researchers reported in a later analysis that a missense DCLRE1C variant was tied to TCR beta V- and J-gene trimming. Later analysis suggested links between common viral pathogens and several top significant clusters. Most CMV-associated TCR beta chains appeared HLA-restricted in a later analysis.

As for this clone: What it binds is not known.

PCR primers comprised 60 Vbeta and 13 Jbeta primers. TCRdb keeps only in-frame clones here, not all; method: immunoSEQ multiplex PCR. The table includes around 100,000 clones, 79% detected once. The V and J genes are TRBV28 and TRBJ2-7; a weak D match, TRBD2 (6 bases). Sequencing was carried out using PBMCs. The sequence came from a woman between 40 and 55 years old in good health and CMV-seronegative. The CDR3 sequence: CASSLLGRGIGSYEQYF. The DNA for the CDR3 is TGTGCCAGCAGTTTATTGGGACGGGGGATTGGCTCCTACGAGCAGTACTTC. Drawing the rest from reference TRBV28 and TRBJ2-7, the complete variable domain is DVKVTQSSRYLVKRTGEKVFLECVQDMDHENMFWYRQDPGLGLRLIYFSYDVKMKEKGDIPEGYSVSREKKERFSLILESASTNQTSMYLCASSLLGRGIGSYEQYFGPGTRLTVT.